This TCR beta chain appears in the sequencing data of a study of blood T cell repertoires in COVID-19. Only in-frame clones appear in the TCRdb table, and some are missing; sequencing was by immunoSEQ multiplex PCR. This table holds a few hundred thousand clones, 70% to 90% found once. The CDR3 is made up of 13 amino acids. V gave up 5 bases and J gave up 3 bases, with 8 bases separating them. The germline V gene encodes CDR1 SGHDN and CDR2 FVKESK. Recovered status in Cohort 3 required two negative PCRs, clearance, or symptom resolution. This sequence originates from a woman younger than 45 who had recovered from COVID-19. Sequenced sample: PBMCs or T cells enriched from blood (not recorded which). The V call is TRBV14, the J call TRBJ1-5; D not resolved. DNA of the CDR3: TGTGCCAGCAGCGAACAGACCAATCAGCCCCAGCATTTT. Translated: CASSEQTNQPQHF.